This record concerns one T cell receptor (beta chain) sequence. The target of this receptor is not known. Base qualities are not recorded, but no much larger clone differs from it by a single base. These data originate in a study of T cell responses to AZD1222 COVID-19 vaccine (dated by TCRdb to the early 2020s). With respect to the entire study: AZD1222 recipients given second doses at about 4 weeks or at about 12 weeks were pooled, since spike-specific TCR depth and breadth were not found to differ between the two schedules. Enrollment into the trials was organized by age into subgroups of 18-55, 56-69 and 70-plus years, and those subgroups contained about 150, 27 and 61 TCR-sequenced participants, respectively. TCR sequencing was performed for roughly 250 trial participants, of whom around 200 were given two doses of AZD1222 and around 25 were given two doses of MenACWY control vaccine.

V gives up 6 bases and J gives up 0 bases, and the segment between their germline ends measures 7 bases. Looking up the germline V gene yields CDR1 KGHSH and CDR2 LQKENI. The CDR3, from cysteine to phenylalanine, totals 13 residues. Left in the record is the CDR3 DNA by itself, 39 bases read in frame from the first base. The intended sense of this specimen's time point label: baseline before first vaccination. Samples from vaccinated people were obtained from the UK trials COV001 and COV002, which included a single-blind randomized controlled phase 2/3 trial of AZD1222 (ChAdOx1 nCoV-19) in healthy adults. For TCRbeta chain sequencing, PBMC samples from trial participants were taken at day 0 and at day 28 after the second dose. Summary of the overall study and its limitations: Because no samples from the day 14 peak response were available, repertoires could be characterized only after the peak T cell response. The 56-69-year group was small, and its depth increase did not reach significance, likely because of low power. Conclusions about previously exposed vaccinees were limited because only six AZD1222 recipients were SARS-CoV-2 seropositive at baseline. Reportedly, almost half of the unique spike-specific TCRs recognized epitopes lying outside the regions that are mutated in the B.1.351 and B.1.1.7 variants. CD4 TCRs associated with the vaccine covered the entire spike protein, and the dominant responses were in regions 160-218 and 743-854. A significant rise in spike-specific TCR breadth and depth was observed after two AZD1222 doses relative to day 0 and relative to MenACWY recipients. Participants were mostly white British, with more females than males. The authors suggested clonal diversity may have been underestimated.

The CDR3 regions of human TCRbeta chains were analyzed by immunosequencing. The paper's data handling went like this. TCRs in the repertoires were compared against a reference library of SARS-CoV-2-specific TCRs that had been generated with the MIRA antigen-specificity platform. Breadth meant the fraction of unique TCRs that were SARS-CoV-2-associated, whereas depth meant the fraction of total T cells that were SARS-CoV-2-associated. Using the MIRA data, each spike-specific TCR was mapped to the spike region that the TCR reacts to and placed in a CD4 or CD8 class. Log10-transformed breadth and depth values were compared by one-way ANOVA with Sidak's multiple comparisons tests. Not all clones reach the TCRdb copy of this immuneACCESS table, which keeps in-frame sequences only. Checked studies attribute under half of the gap to unresolved V genes and leave the rest unexplained. For V, J and clone size, that table is used; D and trimming come from the DNA. The sample profile shows 95,000 to 150,000 clones; 75% to 90% of them were found once. Jointly, the top ten make up roughly 2.4% of the sample.

The clonotype comes from an adult in good health. Sequences were derived from peripheral blood, sampled on day 0 of AZD1222 vaccination. The rearrangement combines TRBV18 with TRBJ2-3, with the identity of the D gene unclear. The CDR3 protein is CASSPSSTDTQYF. The sequence in DNA is TGTGCCAGCTCGCCTTCTAGCACAGATACGCAGTATTTT.